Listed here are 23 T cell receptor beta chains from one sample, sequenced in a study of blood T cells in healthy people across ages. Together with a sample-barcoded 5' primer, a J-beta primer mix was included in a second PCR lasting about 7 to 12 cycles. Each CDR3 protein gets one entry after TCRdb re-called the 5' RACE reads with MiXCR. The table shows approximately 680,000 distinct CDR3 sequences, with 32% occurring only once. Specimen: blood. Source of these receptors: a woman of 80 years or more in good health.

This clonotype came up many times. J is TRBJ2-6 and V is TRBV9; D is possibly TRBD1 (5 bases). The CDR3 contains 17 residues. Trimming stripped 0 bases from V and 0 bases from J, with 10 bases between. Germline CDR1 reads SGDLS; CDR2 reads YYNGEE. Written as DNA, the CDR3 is TGTGCCAGCAGCGTAGGACAGTTATACTCTGGGGCCAACGTCCTGACTTTC. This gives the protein CASSVGQLYSGANVLTF.

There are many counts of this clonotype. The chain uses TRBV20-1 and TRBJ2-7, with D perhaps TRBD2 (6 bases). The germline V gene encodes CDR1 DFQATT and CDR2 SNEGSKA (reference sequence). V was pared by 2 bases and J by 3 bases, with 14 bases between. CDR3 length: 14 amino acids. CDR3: CSARRASAVYEQYF. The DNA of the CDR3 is TGCAGTGCTAGACGGGCTAGCGCCGTCTACGAGCAGTACTTC.

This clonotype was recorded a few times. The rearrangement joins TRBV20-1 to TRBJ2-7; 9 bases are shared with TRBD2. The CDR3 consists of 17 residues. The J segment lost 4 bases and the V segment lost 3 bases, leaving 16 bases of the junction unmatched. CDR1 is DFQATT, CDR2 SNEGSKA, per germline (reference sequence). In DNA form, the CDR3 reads TGCAGTGCTAGGGGAGACGCAATTAGCGGGAGTAGGTACGAGCAGTACTTC. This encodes CSARGDAISGSRYEQYF.

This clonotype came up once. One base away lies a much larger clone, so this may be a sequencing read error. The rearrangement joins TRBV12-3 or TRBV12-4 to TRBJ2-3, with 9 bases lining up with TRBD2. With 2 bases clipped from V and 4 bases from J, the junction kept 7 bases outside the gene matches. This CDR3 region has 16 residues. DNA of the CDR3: TGTGCCAGCAGTTTACTAGCGGGGAGTAGCGCAGATACGCAGTATTTT. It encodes CASSLLAGSSADTQYF.

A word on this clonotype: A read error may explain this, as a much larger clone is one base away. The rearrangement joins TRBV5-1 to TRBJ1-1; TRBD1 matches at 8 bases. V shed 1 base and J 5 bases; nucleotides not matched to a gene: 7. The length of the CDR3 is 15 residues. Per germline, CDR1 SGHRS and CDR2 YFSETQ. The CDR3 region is CASSLSHRGGTEAFF. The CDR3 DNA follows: TGCGCCAGCAGCTTGTCCCACAGGGGGGGGACTGAAGCTTTCTTT.

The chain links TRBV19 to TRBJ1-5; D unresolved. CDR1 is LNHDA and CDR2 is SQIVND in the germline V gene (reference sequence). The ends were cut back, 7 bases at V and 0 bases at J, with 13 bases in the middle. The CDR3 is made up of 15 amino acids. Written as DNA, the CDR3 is TGTGCCAGTAACCAGTCTCCTTATAGCAATCAGCCCCAGCATTTT. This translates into CASNQSPYSNQPQHF.

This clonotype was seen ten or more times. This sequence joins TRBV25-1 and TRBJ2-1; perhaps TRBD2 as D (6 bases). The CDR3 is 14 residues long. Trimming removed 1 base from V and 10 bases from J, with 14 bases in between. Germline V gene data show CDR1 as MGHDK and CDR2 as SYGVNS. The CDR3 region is CASSEFPGSGEQFF. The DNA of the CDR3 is TGTGCCAGCAGTGAATTCCCCGGGAGCGGGGAGCAGTTCTTC.

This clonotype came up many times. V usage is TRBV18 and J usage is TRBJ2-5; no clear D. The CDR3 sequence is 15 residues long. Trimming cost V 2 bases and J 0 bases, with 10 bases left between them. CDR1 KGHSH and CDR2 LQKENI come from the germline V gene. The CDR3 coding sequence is TGTGCCAGCTCACCAATGGGCGCCAACCAAGAGACCCAGTACTTC. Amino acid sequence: CASSPMGANQETQYF.

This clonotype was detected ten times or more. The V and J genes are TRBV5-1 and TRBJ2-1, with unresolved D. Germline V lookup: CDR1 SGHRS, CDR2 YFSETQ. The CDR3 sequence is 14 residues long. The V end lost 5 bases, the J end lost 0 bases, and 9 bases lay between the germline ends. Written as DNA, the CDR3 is TGCGCCAGCAGTCACACCAGCTCCTACAATGAGCAGTTCTTC. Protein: CASSHTSSYNEQFF.

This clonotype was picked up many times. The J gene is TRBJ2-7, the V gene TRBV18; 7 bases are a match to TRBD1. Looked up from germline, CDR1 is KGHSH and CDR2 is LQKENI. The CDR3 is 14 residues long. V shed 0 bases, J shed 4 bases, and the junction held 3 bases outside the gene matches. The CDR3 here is CASSPPTGRYEQYF. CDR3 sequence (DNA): TGTGCCAGCTCACCACCGACAGGGAGATACGAGCAGTACTTC.

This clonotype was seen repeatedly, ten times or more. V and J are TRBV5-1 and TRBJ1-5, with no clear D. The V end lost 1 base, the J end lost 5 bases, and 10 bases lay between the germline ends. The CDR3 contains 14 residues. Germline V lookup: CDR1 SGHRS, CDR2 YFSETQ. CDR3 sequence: CASSLSGGHQPQHF. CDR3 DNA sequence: TGCGCCAGCAGCTTGTCGGGCGGTCATCAGCCCCAGCATTTT.

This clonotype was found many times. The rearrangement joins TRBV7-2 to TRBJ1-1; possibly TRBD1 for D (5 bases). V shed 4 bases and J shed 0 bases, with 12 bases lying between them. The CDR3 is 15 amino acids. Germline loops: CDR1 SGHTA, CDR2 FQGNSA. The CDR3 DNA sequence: TGTGCCAGCAGCTCCCTGACGGGGGTGAACACTGAAGCTTTCTTT. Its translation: CASSSLTGVNTEAFF.

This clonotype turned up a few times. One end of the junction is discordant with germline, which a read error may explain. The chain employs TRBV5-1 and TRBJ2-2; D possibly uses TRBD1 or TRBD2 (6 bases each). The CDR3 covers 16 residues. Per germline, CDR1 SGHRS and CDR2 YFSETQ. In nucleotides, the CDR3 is TGCGCCAGCAGCTACTCCGGGACAAGGAACACCGGGGGGCTGTTTTTT. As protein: CASSYSGTRNTGGLFF.

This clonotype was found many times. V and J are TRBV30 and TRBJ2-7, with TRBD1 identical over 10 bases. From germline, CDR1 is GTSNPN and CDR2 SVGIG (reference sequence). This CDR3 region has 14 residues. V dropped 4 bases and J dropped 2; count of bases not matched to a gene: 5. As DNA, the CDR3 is TGTGCCTGGAACCGGGACAGGGGTCCCTACGAGCAGTACTTC. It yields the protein CAWNRDRGPYEQYF.

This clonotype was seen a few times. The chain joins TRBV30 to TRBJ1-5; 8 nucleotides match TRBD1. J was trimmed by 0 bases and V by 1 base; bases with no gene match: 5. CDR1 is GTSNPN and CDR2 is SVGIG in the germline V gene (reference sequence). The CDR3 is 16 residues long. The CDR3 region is CAWSAGQGNSNQPQHF. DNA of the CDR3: TGTGCCTGGAGTGCTGGACAGGGAAATAGCAATCAGCCCCAGCATTTT.

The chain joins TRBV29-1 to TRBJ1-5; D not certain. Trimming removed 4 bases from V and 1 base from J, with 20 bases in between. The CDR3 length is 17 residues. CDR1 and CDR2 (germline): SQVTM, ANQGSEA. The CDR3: CSVGLTGKGGSNQPQHF. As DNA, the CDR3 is TGCAGCGTTGGGTTAACCGGGAAGGGTGGAAGCAATCAGCCCCAGCATTTT.

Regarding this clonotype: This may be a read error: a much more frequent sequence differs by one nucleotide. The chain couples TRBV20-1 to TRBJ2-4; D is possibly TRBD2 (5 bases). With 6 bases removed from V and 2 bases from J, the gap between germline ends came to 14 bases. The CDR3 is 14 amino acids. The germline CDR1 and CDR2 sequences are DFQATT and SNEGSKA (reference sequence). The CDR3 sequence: CSAEGPRTKNIQYF. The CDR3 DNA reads TGCAGTGCCGAGGGCCCCCGGACCAAAAACATTCAGTACTTC.

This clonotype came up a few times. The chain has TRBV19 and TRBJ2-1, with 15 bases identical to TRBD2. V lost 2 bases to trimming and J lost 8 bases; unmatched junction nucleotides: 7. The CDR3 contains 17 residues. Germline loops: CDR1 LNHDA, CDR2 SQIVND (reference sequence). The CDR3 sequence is CASSIFGTSGGMDEQFF. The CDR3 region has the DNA TGTGCCAGTAGTATATTCGGGACTAGCGGGGGGATGGATGAGCAGTTCTTC.

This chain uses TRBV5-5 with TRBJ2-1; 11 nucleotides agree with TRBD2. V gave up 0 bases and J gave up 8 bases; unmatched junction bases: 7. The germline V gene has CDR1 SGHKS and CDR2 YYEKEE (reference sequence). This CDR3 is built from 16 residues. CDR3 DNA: TGTGCCAGCAGCTTGGTTAGCGGGGGGGCCAAGGATGAGCAGTTCTTC. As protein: CASSLVSGGAKDEQFF. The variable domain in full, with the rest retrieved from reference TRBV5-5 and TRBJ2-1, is DAGVTQSPTHLIKTRGQQVTLRCSPISGHKSVSWYQQVLGQGPQFIFQYYEKEERGRGNFPDRFSARQFPNYSSELNVNALLLGDSALYLCASSLVSGGAKDEQFFGPGTRLTVL.

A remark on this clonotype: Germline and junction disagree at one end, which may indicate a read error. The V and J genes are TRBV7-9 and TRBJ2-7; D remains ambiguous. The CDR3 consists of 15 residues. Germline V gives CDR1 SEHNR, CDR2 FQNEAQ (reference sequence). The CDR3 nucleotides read TGTGCCAACAGCTTAGAGGCAAATACCCTCTACGAGCAGTACTTC. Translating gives CANSLEANTLYEQYF.

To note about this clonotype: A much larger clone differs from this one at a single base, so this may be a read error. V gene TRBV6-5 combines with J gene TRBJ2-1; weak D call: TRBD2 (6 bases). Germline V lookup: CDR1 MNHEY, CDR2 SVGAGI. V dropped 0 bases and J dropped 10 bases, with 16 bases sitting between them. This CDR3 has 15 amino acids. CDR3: CASSYSGGQDYEQFF. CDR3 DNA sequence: TGTGCCAGCAGTTACTCTGGCGGTCAGGACTACGAGCAGTTCTTC.

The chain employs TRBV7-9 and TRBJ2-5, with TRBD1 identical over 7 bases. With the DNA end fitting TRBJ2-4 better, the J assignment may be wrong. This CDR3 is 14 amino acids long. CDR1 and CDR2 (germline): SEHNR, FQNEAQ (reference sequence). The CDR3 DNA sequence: TGTGCCAGCAGCTTAAGACAGGGCCAAAACATTCAGTACTTC. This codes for CASSLRQGQNIQYF.

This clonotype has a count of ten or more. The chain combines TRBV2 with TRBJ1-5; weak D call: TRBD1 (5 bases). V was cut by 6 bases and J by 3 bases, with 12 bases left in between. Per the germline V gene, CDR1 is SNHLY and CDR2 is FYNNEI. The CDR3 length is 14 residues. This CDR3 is CASSKDSFNQPQHF. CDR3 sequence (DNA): TGTGCCAGCAGCAAAGACAGTTTCAATCAGCCCCAGCATTTT. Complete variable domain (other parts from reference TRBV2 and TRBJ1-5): EPEVTQTPSHQVTQMGQEVILRCVPISNHLYFYWYRQILGQKVEFLVSFYNNEISEKSEIFDDQFSVERPDGSNFTLKIRSTKLEDSAMYFCASSKDSFNQPQHFGDGTRLSIL.